A selection of T cell receptor beta chains follows, all from one sample in a study of regulatory T cells in long-lasting Graves disease. TCRdb analysed the multiplex PCR reads with MiXCR anew, one entry per CDR3 protein. The sample lists over 300,000 distinct CDR3 sequences, 15% to 19% occurring once. This specimen was peripheral blood mononuclear cells (PBMCs), taken at new diagnosis, from a patient treated with antithyroid drugs. The receptors come from a female donor with Graves disease. CDR3s include the opening cysteine and the closing phenylalanine or tryptophan. D genes are given only for firm matches. Size is stated for part of the rows, as once, few or many counts, or as a class when the clone is expanded.

>many|13|-|TRBV5-5|TRBJ1-2
TGTGCCAGCAGCCCGGCCGACCGCCGAGGCTACACCTTC
CASSPADRRGYTF
>many|12|-|TRBV30|TRBJ2-2
TGTGCCTGGAGTGTGCTCACCGGGGAGCTGTTTTTT
CAWSVLTGELFF
>few|12|-|TRBV5-6|TRBJ2-1
TGTGCCAGTCGGACACCCCGGGATGAGCAGTTCTTC
CASRTPRDEQFF
>many|13|-|TRBV20-1|TRBJ1-3
TGCAGTGCTAGAAGGGGGTCTGGAAACACCATATATTTT
CSARRGSGNTIYF
>many|14|TRBD2|TRBV10-3|TRBJ2-7
TGTGCCACATGGGGGGGAGGACACTCCTACGAGCAGTACTTC
CATWGGGHSYEQYF
>-|19|-|TRBV6-5|TRBJ2-6
TGTGCCAGCAGTTACTCGAGGTTGGACAGCCTCTCTGGGGCCAACGTCCTGACTTTC
CASSYSRLDSLSGANVLTF
>many|15|TRBD1|TRBV10-3|TRBJ2-1
TGTGCCATCAGCCCTGGACAGGGGGCCTACAATGAGCAGTTCTTC
CAISPGQGAYNEQFF
>-|13|-|TRBV4-1|TRBJ2-1
TGCGCCAGCAGCCAAGTCCCCCCCAAGGTCCAGTTCTTC
CASSQVPPKVQFF
>-|15|-|TRBV12-3/TRBV12-4|TRBJ1-1
TGTGCCAGCTTCTCGAAATATTCTGCGAACACTGAAGCTTTCTTT
CASFSKYSANTEAFF
>many|15|-|TRBV7-2|TRBJ1-1
TGTGCCAGCAGCTTATATGCCGAGATGAACACTGAAGCTTTCTTT
CASSLYAEMNTEAFF
>many|15|TRBD1|TRBV15|TRBJ1-5
TGTGCCACCAGCAGAGACACAGGGGGCCACCAGCCCCAGCATTTT
CATSRDTGGHQPQHF
>many|15|TRBD1|TRBV7-9|TRBJ1-4
TGTGCCAGCAGCGCGACAGGGGGCCTGAATGAAAAACTGTTTTTT
CASSATGGLNEKLFF
>many|14|-|TRBV2|TRBJ2-3
TGTGCCAGCAGGGGACCAACTCGTACAGATACGCAGTATTTT
CASRGPTRTDTQYF
>many|14|-|TRBV28|TRBJ2-7
TGTGCCAGCAGTCCCCAACAGGCATCCTACGAGCAGTACTTC
CASSPQQASYEQYF
>many|17|TRBD2|TRBV20-1|TRBJ2-1
TGCAGTGCTAGAGATCGGCTAGCGGGGGCTTTATACAATGAGCAGTTCTTC
CSARDRLAGALYNEQFF
>many|16|-|TRBV27|TRBJ1-6
TGTGCCAGCAGTTACCAGTCGCAGGGACCCGGTTCACCCCTCCACTTT
CASSYQSQGPGSPLHF
>many|14|-|TRBV9|TRBJ1-1
TGTGCCAGCAGTGGAGATGGCCGGAACACTGAAGCTTTCTTT
CASSGDGRNTEAFF
>-|16|-|TRBV4-1|TRBJ2-7
TGCGCCAGCAGCCAAGATATGACATGGGGTCAGTACGAGCAGTACTTC
CASSQDMTWGQYEQYF
>many|13|-|TRBV7-9|TRBJ1-2
TGTGCCAGCACCTCTCCAGGTCCGAATGGCTACACCTTC
CASTSPGPNGYTF
>many|15|-|TRBV5-1|TRBJ1-2
TGCGCCAGCAGCTTGGGAACCTCGACTTGGGGTGGCTACACCTTC
CASSLGTSTWGGYTF
>many|16|-|TRBV20-1|TRBJ2-1
TGCAGTGCTAGATCGGTAGCGTCTTCCGGGGGCGATGAGCAGTTCTTC
CSARSVASSGGDEQFF
>few|13|TRBD2|TRBV6-1|TRBJ2-1
TGTGCCAGCACGAGACTAGCGGGTTGGAGGCAGTTCTTC
CASTRLAGWRQFF
>-|16|-|TRBV5-6|TRBJ1-1
TGTGCCAGCAATCGACAGGTGGACGAATTAGACACTGAAGCTTTCTTT
CASNRQVDELDTEAFF
>-|15|TRBD1|TRBV11-2|TRBJ1-1
TGTGCCAGCAGCGAAGAGGGACAGCTGAACACTGAAGCTTTCTTT
CASSEEGQLNTEAFF
>many|11|-|TRBV6-2/TRBV6-3|TRBJ2-3
TGTGCCAGCAGTGAAATAGATACGCAGTATTTT
CASSEIDTQYF
>-|14|-|TRBV18|TRBJ1-2
TGTGCCAGCTCACCACGACAGGCCCCTTATGGCTACACCTTC
CASSPRQAPYGYTF
>few|13|-|TRBV20-1|TRBJ1-2
TGCAGTGCTAGAGCAGGGGACCCCTATGGCTACACCTTC
CSARAGDPYGYTF
>many|14|TRBD1|TRBV28|TRBJ2-1
TGTGCCAGCAGTTTTACAGGGGGCAACGATGAGCAGTTCTTC
CASSFTGGNDEQFF
>few|13|-|TRBV9|TRBJ1-1
TGTGCCAGCAGCACCAGGGTCGGCACTGAAGCTTTCTTT
CASSTRVGTEAFF
>-|18|-|TRBV20-1|TRBJ2-6
TGCAGTGCTAGAGATATTCGCGGCGAGGCCGCTGGGGCCAACGTCCTGACTTTC
CSARDIRGEAAGANVLTF
>many|17|TRBD2|TRBV27|TRBJ2-1
TGTGCCAGCAGTTTGCCTCCGAGGACTAGCGGGAGCGGTGAGCAGTTCTTC
CASSLPPRTSGSGEQFF
>few|15|-|TRBV2|TRBJ1-4
TGTGCCAGCAGTTGGGGAGGACTGGGGGAGGAAAAACTGTTTTTT
CASSWGGLGEEKLFF
>-|14|TRBD1|TRBV6-5|TRBJ2-7
TGTGCCAGCAGTTTCGGGACAGATGACTACGAGCAGTACTTC
CASSFGTDDYEQYF
>many|14|-|TRBV10-3|TRBJ1-5
TGTGCCACCGGACTAAACCCGGGGAGTCAGCCCCAGCATTTT
CATGLNPGSQPQHF
>many|14|TRBD1|TRBV7-3|TRBJ2-1
TGTGCCAGCAGCCCCGGACAGGCCTGGAATGAGCAGTTCTTC
CASSPGQAWNEQFF
>once|15|TRBD2|TRBV6-1|TRBJ2-7
TGTGCCAGCAGGCCCAGGACTAGAAAAGTCTACGAGCAGTACTTC
CASRPRTRKVYEQYF
>many|16|-|TRBV20-1|TRBJ2-5
TGCAGTGCTAGAGCCGTAAAAGGGGTGTACCAAGAGACCCAGTACTTC
CSARAVKGVYQETQYF
>few|15|-|TRBV12-3/TRBV12-4|TRBJ1-3
TGTGCCATCCCCCTGAAGGGAACCTCTGGAAACACCATATATTTT
CAIPLKGTSGNTIYF
>many|15|-|TRBV27|TRBJ1-1
TGTGCCAGCAGTTTATCGTTCGGGGGCGCTAATGAAGCTTTCTTT
CASSLSFGGANEAFF
>many|14|TRBD1|TRBV20-1|TRBJ2-5
TGCAGTGCGGATCCCGGGACAGGGGACGAGACCCAGTACTTC
CSADPGTGDETQYF
>-|15|-|TRBV7-9|TRBJ1-2
TGTGCCAGCAGCTCCACGACAGAATTTAACTATGGCTACACCTTC
CASSSTTEFNYGYTF
>many|16|-|TRBV4-1|TRBJ1-5
TGCGCCAGCAGCCGAGGCGAGCAGGTGGGCAATCAGCCCCAGCATTTT
CASSRGEQVGNQPQHF
>many|18|TRBD2|TRBV2|TRBJ2-3
TGTGCCAGCAGTGATCCCCGTAGAGCGGGGGGGACCACAGATACGCAGTATTTT
CASSDPRRAGGTTDTQYF
>-|18|-|TRBV7-3|TRBJ2-3
TGTGCCAGCAGCTTAAGCTTGGGGACGGGCTTGAGCACAGATACGCAGTATTTT
CASSLSLGTGLSTDTQYF
>many|14|-|TRBV6-1|TRBJ1-1
TGTGCCAGCAGCCGCGTCGGGGGGGACACTGAAGCTTTCTTT
CASSRVGGDTEAFF
>few|12|-|TRBV24-1|TRBJ2-5
TGTGCCACCAGTGATGACCAAGAGACCCAGTACTTC
CATSDDQETQYF
>few|15|-|TRBV12-3/TRBV12-4|TRBJ1-2
TGTGCCAGCAGCCCAGGTGAACAGCTTAACTATGGCTACACCTTC
CASSPGEQLNYGYTF
>few|15|-|TRBV6-5|TRBJ2-5
TGTGCCAGCAGTTACACCGGGTGGCCCCAAGAGACCCAGTACTTC
CASSYTGWPQETQYF